The clone carrying this T cell receptor (beta chain) was detected a few times. PCR employed 60 Vbeta and 13 Jbeta primers. Assay used: immunoSEQ multiplex PCR; TCRdb lists only in-frame clones, some missing. The sample lists approximately 76,000 clones; roughly 73% were seen once. This sample stems from a study of cytomegalovirus exposure and HLA in healthy donors. The V end lost 11 bases, the J end lost 3 bases, and 21 bases lay between the germline ends. This CDR3 spans 15 amino acids. Germline CDR1 is LNHDA and CDR2 is SQIVND (reference sequence). The sequenced material came from PBMCs. The gene calls are TRBV19 and TRBJ2-3; perhaps TRBD2 as D (6 bases). This TCR derives from a woman aged 40 to 49 in good health and CMV-seropositive. CDR3 sequence (DNA): TGTGCCGCAGGGATCGGGCGGGGTGAGACAGATACGCAGTATTTT. Protein product: CAAGIGRGETDTQYF.